Presented here are 20 T cell receptor beta chains from one specimen sequenced in a study of cytotoxic CD8 clonotypes in ibrutinib-treated CLL. Sequencing was performed with immunoSEQ multiplex PCR; in TCRdb, only in-frame clones are kept and a portion is missing. The data contain roughly 330,000 clones, roughly 71% of them singletons. This material consisted of PBMCs, taken after 36 months of ibrutinib treatment. Source of these receptors: a human donor with chronic lymphocytic leukemia.

The rearrangement uses TRBV7-8 and TRBJ1-2; 10 bases are shared with TRBD1. Germline V gene sequence: CDR1 SGHVS, CDR2 FQNEAQ. The V and J ends lost 2 bases and 6 bases, in that order; junction bases with no gene match: 15. CDR3 length: 18 residues. CDR3 loop: CASSLLPAGTGVWHGYTF. The DNA of the CDR3 is TGTGCCAGCAGCTTATTGCCGGCCGGGACAGGGGTCTGGCATGGCTACACCTTC.

The rearrangement joins TRBV15 to TRBJ2-5, with TRBD2 matching 10 bases. Trimming removed 2 bases from V and 5 bases from J; junction bases left unmatched: 2. Germline CDR1 LNHNV, CDR2 YYDKDF (reference sequence). This CDR3 contains 14 residues. Written as DNA, the CDR3 is TGTGCCACCAGCAGATATAGCGGGGGGGAGACCCAGTACTTC. The encoded protein is CATSRYSGGETQYF. The entire variable domain, with the rest obtained from reference TRBV15 and TRBJ2-5, is as follows: DAMVIQNPRYQVTQFGKPVTLSCSQTLNHNVMYWYQQKSSQAPKLLFHYYDKDFNNEADTPDNFQSRRPNTSFCFLDIRSPGLGDTAMYLCATSRYSGGETQYFGPGTRLLVL.

This clone was counted once. The chain carries TRBV5-1 and TRBJ2-3; 8 bases agree with TRBD2. There are 16 residues in the CDR3. Germline CDR1 SGHRS, CDR2 YFSETQ. Trimming at V came to 1 base and at J to 7 bases, leaving 11 bases not matched to a gene. The CDR3 sequence is CASSLFGGGTSNTQYF. The CDR3 bases are TGCGCCAGCAGCTTGTTCGGCGGGGGGACTTCCAATACGCAGTATTTT.

The V gene is TRBV2, the J gene TRBJ2-7; D is unresolved. V lost 6 bases and J 3 bases, leaving 12 bases between the germline ends. The CDR3 consists of 13 residues. Germline assignment: CDR1 SNHLY and CDR2 FYNNEI. The CDR3 sequence is CASSLGTDYEQYF. The CDR3 DNA reads as TGTGCCAGCAGCTTAGGAACGGACTACGAGCAGTACTTC.

Concerning this clone: At the DNA level, this CDR3 is encoded by other sequences in the same sample as well. CDR3 sequence reads: CSVVARNTEAFF. The CDR3 DNA reads TGCAGCGTTGTCGCCCGGAACACTGAAGCTTTCTTT. The chain has TRBV29-1 and TRBJ1-1; no clear D gene. Germline V lookup: CDR1 SQVTM, CDR2 ANQGSEA. The V end was cut by 4 bases, the J end by 1 base, with 7 bases between. CDR3 length: 12 residues.

V gene TRBV7-9 combines with J gene TRBJ2-5; D call uncertain. The CDR3 consists of 13 residues. V gave up 4 bases and J gave up 1 base, with 7 bases separating them. CDR1 and CDR2 (germline): SEHNR, FQNEAQ (reference sequence). The CDR3 loop reads CASSSRTQETQYF. The CDR3 nucleotides are TGTGCCAGCAGCTCGCGGACCCAAGAGACCCAGTACTTC.

This clone was observed a handful of times. The gene calls are TRBV4-1 and TRBJ2-4; 8 nucleotides match TRBD1. This CDR3 contains 16 residues. Germline V lookup: CDR1 MGHRA, CDR2 YSYEKL. V lost 0 bases and J lost 1; bases outside the gene matches: 2. CDR3 DNA: TGCGCCAGCAGCCAAGACAGGGGGCCGGCCAAAAACATTCAGTACTTC. Translating it yields CASSQDRGPAKNIQYF.

The chain couples TRBV6-6 to TRBJ2-3, with 8 nucleotides matching TRBD1. The CDR3 length is 13 residues. Germline CDR1 and CDR2: MNHNY and SVGAGI (reference sequence). V lost 5 bases and J lost 5; bases outside the gene matches: 3. CDR3 DNA sequence: TGTGCCAGCAGTCACAGGGGGGTAGATACGCAGTATTTT. Translating it yields CASSHRGVDTQYF.

The chain joins TRBV7-2 to TRBJ2-6; D not certain. Trimming cost V 3 bases and J 3 bases, with 3 bases left between them. Germline V gives CDR1 SGHTA, CDR2 FQGNSA. This CDR3 contains 13 residues. CDR3 residues: CASSFLGANVLTF. CDR3 in DNA: TGTGCCAGCAGCTTTCTTGGGGCCAACGTCCTGACTTTC.

The V and J genes are TRBV9 and TRBJ1-2; 12 nucleotides match TRBD1. This CDR3 contains 17 residues. Germline trimming cut 6 bases from V and 4 bases from J; bases unmatched to any gene: 13. The V gene's germline CDR1 is SGDLS and CDR2 YYNGEE. This CDR3 reads CASTTGQGAPWVYGYTF. CDR3 DNA sequence: TGTGCCAGCACCACGGGACAGGGGGCCCCCTGGGTCTATGGCTACACCTTC.

J is TRBJ1-1 and V is TRBV5-5; D call uncertain. V dropped 2 bases and J dropped 1 base, with 3 bases sitting between them. The CDR3 runs to 12 residues. The germline V gene encodes CDR1 SGHKS and CDR2 YYEKEE (reference sequence). CDR3: CASSFRNTEAFF. The CDR3 DNA is TGTGCCAGCAGCTTCCGGAACACTGAAGCTTTCTTT.

This clone was found a few times. V usage is TRBV18 and J usage is TRBJ1-6; a possible D gene is TRBD1 (6 bases). In germline, CDR1 is KGHSH, CDR2 LQKENI. V lost 3 bases, J lost 7 bases, and 10 bases lay in between. The CDR3 loop spans 14 amino acids. CDR3 bases: TGTGCCAGCTCACCCGACAGGCGGAATTCACCCCTCCACTTT. Translating gives CASSPDRRNSPLHF.

This clone was counted once. The rearrangement joins TRBV29-1 to TRBJ1-1; TRBD1 matches 8 bases. J lost 1 base, V lost 4 bases, and 5 bases had no gene match. This CDR3 is built from 14 residues. Germline lookup yields CDR1 SQVTM and CDR2 ANQGSEA. The DNA of the CDR3 is TGCAGCGTTGGGACGGGACAGGCGAACACTGAAGCTTTCTTT. Its protein is CSVGTGQANTEAFF.

This clone was found a few times. V gene TRBV5-4 combines with J gene TRBJ1-2, with 7 bases that match TRBD1. V lost 1 base, J lost 5 bases, and 8 bases stayed unmatched. Germline V CDR1 and CDR2: SGHNT, YYREEE (reference sequence). The CDR3 has 15 residues. CDR3 sequence (DNA): TGTGCCAGCAGCTTGCCCGACAGGGCCCTTTATGGCTACACCTTC. This sequence encodes CASSLPDRALYGYTF.

The rearrangement links TRBV29-1 to TRBJ1-1; D is uncertain. This CDR3 has 12 amino acids. Per germline, CDR1 SQVTM and CDR2 ANQGSEA. V was cut by 2 bases and J by 1 base, with 5 bases left in between. CDR3 loop: CSVEPGNTEAFF. The CDR3 DNA reads TGCAGCGTTGAACCAGGGAACACTGAAGCTTTCTTT.

This rearrangement joins TRBV27 to TRBJ2-3; the match to TRBD2 covers 7 bases. Per the germline V gene, CDR1 is MNHEY and CDR2 is SMNVEV (reference sequence). The CDR3 covers 15 residues. The trim removed 7 bases at V and 1 base at J, leaving 8 bases unmatched. CDR3 sequence reads: CASTGDYPRTDTQYF. In DNA, the CDR3 is TGTGCCAGCACCGGGGACTATCCCCGCACAGATACGCAGTATTTT.

V and J are TRBV4-3 and TRBJ2-1; tentatively, D is TRBD2 (6 bases). Per germline, CDR1 LGHNA and CDR2 YSLEER. The CDR3 has 19 amino acids. Trimming removed 0 bases from V and 4 bases from J, with 22 bases in between. CDR3 DNA sequence: TGCGCCAGCAGCCAAGATATGGCAGGGAGGCTGCGAATATACAATGAGCAGTTCTTC. Protein sequence: CASSQDMAGRLRIYNEQFF.

The J gene is TRBJ1-2, the V gene TRBV5-4, with 9 bases lining up with TRBD1. Trimming removed 0 bases from V and 6 bases from J; junction bases left unmatched: 3. The CDR3 sequence is 14 residues long. Germline assignment: CDR1 SGHNT and CDR2 YYREEE (reference sequence). The CDR3 DNA sequence: TGTGCCAGCAGCTTGGTCACAGGGGGCGATGGCTACACCTTC. It encodes CASSLVTGGDGYTF.

The chain combines TRBV2 with TRBJ2-3; D remains unclear. V lost 6 bases and J 1 base, leaving 11 bases between the germline ends. The CDR3 covers 14 residues. The germline CDR1 and CDR2 sequences are SNHLY and FYNNEI. CDR3 amino acids: CASRDRPGTDTQYF. CDR3 sequence (DNA): TGTGCCAGCAGAGATAGGCCTGGCACAGATACGCAGTATTTT.

The genes are TRBV2 and TRBJ1-2, with D possibly matching TRBD1 (6 bases). The V and J ends lost 2 bases and 6 bases respectively, with 16 bases between them. Germline V gene lookup returns CDR1 SNHLY and CDR2 FYNNEI. CDR3 length: 15 residues. CDR3 nucleotide sequence: TGTGCCAGCAGTGAAAGCGGGGGGCGGAAAGATGGCTACACCTTC. It specifies CASSESGGRKDGYTF.